Listed here are 32 T cell receptor beta chains from one sample, sequenced in a study of beta chain features in type 1 diabetes. All of the isolated RNA was reverse transcribed, so expressed TCRB transcripts were sequenced. Produced via immunoSEQ multiplex PCR; TCRdb's table is partial and in-frame only. The data hold 600,000 to 650,000 clones, with roughly 15% observed a single time. Sequenced material: naive CD4+ T cells from blood. The receptor set was obtained from a man in his late teens or twenties in good health.

This sequence joins TRBV6-5 and TRBJ1-1; a weak D match, TRBD1 (5 bases). The CDR3 sequence is 14 residues long. The V end lost 5 bases, the J end lost 6 bases, and 16 bases lay between the germline ends. Per the germline V gene, CDR1 is MNHEY and CDR2 is SVGAGI. The CDR3 is CASSLLGAGSEAFF. The CDR3 coding sequence is TGTGCCAGCAGTCTACTAGGGGCAGGATCTGAAGCTTTCTTT.

This clone was recorded a few times. The chain employs TRBV7-3 and TRBJ2-5, with D perhaps assigned TRBD1 or TRBD2 (7 bases each). With 5 bases removed from V and 2 bases from J, the gap between germline ends came to 9 bases. CDR3 size: 13 residues. The V gene's germline CDR1 is SGHTA and CDR2 FQGTGA. CDR3 region: CASSQGGQETQYF. The CDR3 DNA reads as TGTGCCAGCAGCCAGGGGGGGCAAGAGACCCAGTACTTC.

The V and J genes are TRBV5-1 and TRBJ2-1, with 8 positions matching TRBD1. The V gene end was trimmed by 4 bases and the J gene end by 2 bases; junction bases not matched to a gene: 11. The CDR3 length is 17 residues. CDR1 is SGHRS, CDR2 YFSETQ, per germline. The CDR3 loop is CASSHPRTGSPYNEQFF. The CDR3 DNA sequence: TGCGCCAGCAGCCACCCTAGGACAGGGTCCCCCTACAATGAGCAGTTCTTC. Full variable domain (missing parts from reference TRBV5-1 and TRBJ2-1): KAGVTQTPRYLIKTRGQQVTLSCSPISGHRSVSWYQQTPGQGLQFLFEYFSETQRNKGNFPGRFSGRQFSNSRSEMNVSTLELGDSALYLCASSHPRTGSPYNEQFFGPGTRLTVL.

Many counts were recorded for this clone. The V and J genes are TRBV10-3 and TRBJ2-5; D not certain. This CDR3 contains 11 residues. Germline values: CDR1 ENHRY, CDR2 SYGVKD. The V gene lost 6 bases and the J gene lost 4 bases, with 6 bases spanning the gap. The CDR3 bases are TGTGCCATCAGGAGAGGAGAGACCCAGTACTTC. Translating it yields CAIRRGETQYF.

V gene TRBV4-3 combines with J gene TRBJ2-5, with 9 bases aligning to TRBD1. CDR1 and CDR2 (germline): LGHNA, YSLEER. The CDR3 has 16 amino acids. The ends lost 3 bases at V and 1 base at J; junction bases unmatched: 6. The CDR3 protein is CASSHLDRGVQETQYF. The CDR3 nucleotides read TGCGCCAGCAGCCACCTGGACAGGGGTGTCCAAGAGACCCAGTACTTC.

Concerning this clone: A read error is possible here, since a much larger clone lies one base away. This sequence joins TRBV7-6 and TRBJ2-1; possible D gene TRBD2, 6 bases. Trimming removed 1 base at V and 0 bases at J, with 7 bases between. The CDR3 loop spans 15 amino acids. The germline V gene has CDR1 SGHVS and CDR2 FNYEAQ. The chain's CDR3 is CASSLDGSSYNEQFF. The CDR3 bases are TGTGCCAGCAGCTTAGACGGGAGCTCCTACAATGAGCAGTTCTTC.

The chain has TRBV28 and TRBJ1-1; D is unresolved. In germline, CDR1 is MDHEN, CDR2 SYDVKM. The CDR3 runs to 13 residues. V dropped 6 bases and J dropped 1 base, with 9 bases sitting between them. In DNA form, the CDR3 reads TGTGCCAGCAGCCCAAGGGAGAACACTGAAGCTTTCTTT. This gives the protein CASSPRENTEAFF.

Only a few counts were recorded for this clone. The chain couples TRBV12-5 to TRBJ2-4; the D is unclear. V was pared by 2 bases and J by 1 base, with 12 bases between. The CDR3 length is 16 residues. The germline V gene has CDR1 LGHNT and CDR2 FRNRAP. In nucleotides, the CDR3 is TGTGCTAGTGGTTTGATCCATTACTGGGCCAAAAACATTCAGTACTTC. Amino acid sequence: CASGLIHYWAKNIQYF.

The rearrangement joins TRBV14 to TRBJ2-5; D ambiguous. V shed 4 bases and J shed 2 bases, with 8 bases lying between them. CDR3 size: 13 residues. Per the germline V gene, CDR1 is SGHDN and CDR2 is FVKESK. For the CDR3, the DNA is TGTGCCAGCAGCCGAACGGCTCAAGAGACCCAGTACTTC. Its protein product is CASSRTAQETQYF.

The chain has TRBV4-3 and TRBJ1-2; D possibly corresponds to TRBD1 (5 bases). Germline V gene sequence: CDR1 LGHNA, CDR2 YSLEER. CDR3 size: 16 residues. Trimming stripped 1 base from V and 5 bases from J, with 17 bases between. CDR3: CASSQVSGDAAYGYTF. The CDR3 DNA sequence: TGCGCCAGCAGCCAAGTCAGCGGGGACGCAGCGTATGGCTACACCTTC.

The J gene is TRBJ1-4, the V gene TRBV27; TRBD1 might be the D (6 bases). The germline gives CDR1 MNHEY, CDR2 SMNVEV (reference sequence). CDR3 size: 15 residues. V dropped 4 bases and J dropped 6 bases, with 15 bases sitting between them. The DNA of the CDR3 is TGTGCCAGCAGTTCAACAGGGAGGCGGGATGAAAAACTGTTTTTT. Translation: CASSSTGRRDEKLFF. Variable domain in full (rest from reference TRBV27 and TRBJ1-4): EAQVTQNPRYLITVTGKKLTVTCSQNMNHEYMSWYRQDPGLGLRQIYYSMNVEVTDKGDVPEGYKVSRKEKRNFPLILESPSPNQTSLYFCASSSTGRRDEKLFFGSGTQLSVL.

This clone was observed a handful of times. DNA for the CDR3: TGCGCCAGCAGACAACAGGGAGATTCTGAAAAACTGTTTTTT. Protein sequence: CASRQQGDSEKLFF. The V and J genes are TRBV5-1 and TRBJ1-4; the D gene is possibly TRBD1 (6 bases). Looked up from germline, CDR1 is SGHRS and CDR2 is YFSETQ. CDR3 length equals 14 residues. With 5 bases removed from V and 7 bases from J, the gap between germline ends came to 15 bases. Looking up the rest from reference TRBV5-1 and TRBJ1-4 gives the full variable domain: KAGVTQTPRYLIKTRGQQVTLSCSPISGHRSVSWYQQTPGQGLQFLFEYFSETQRNKGNFPGRFSGRQFSNSRSEMNVSTLELGDSALYLCASRQQGDSEKLFFGSGTQLSVL.

This sequence joins TRBV5-1 and TRBJ2-2; D uncertain. Trimming cost V 1 base and J 3 bases, with 7 bases left between them. This CDR3 is 14 amino acids long. Germline-derived CDR1 and CDR2 are SGHRS and YFSETQ. The chain's CDR3 is CASSLLTYTGELFF. In nucleotides, the CDR3 is TGCGCCAGCAGCTTGCTGACGTACACCGGGGAGCTGTTTTTT.

This sequence joins TRBV9 and TRBJ2-4; a possible D gene is TRBD1 (5 bases). This CDR3 is 21 amino acids long. Trimming took 0 bases from V and 0 from J, leaving 25 bases between them. Per the germline V gene, CDR1 is SGDLS and CDR2 is YYNGEE. The CDR3 region is CASSVESLDSKDRIAKNIQYF. As DNA, the CDR3 is TGTGCCAGCAGCGTAGAATCCCTTGACAGCAAAGATAGAATAGCCAAAAACATTCAGTACTTC.

The chain has TRBV9 and TRBJ1-1, with D perhaps TRBD1 (6 bases). This CDR3 spans 13 amino acids. Germline V gene data show CDR1 as SGDLS and CDR2 as YYNGEE. Trimming took off 6 bases at V and 0 bases at J, with 9 bases between the two ends. The CDR3: CASTGTMNTEAFF. CDR3 DNA: TGTGCCAGCACCGGGACAATGAACACTGAAGCTTTCTTT.

V gene TRBV27 combines with J gene TRBJ1-5; maybe TRBD1 (5 bases). The CDR3 has 16 residues. Germline V gene data show CDR1 as MNHEY and CDR2 as SMNVEV (reference sequence). V was clipped by 7 bases and J by 11 bases, with 27 bases between them. The chain's CDR3 is CASIGGGGGNRRTQHF. CDR3 DNA sequence: TGTGCCAGCATCGGAGGCGGTGGGGGGAACCGGAGGACCCAGCATTTT.

The chain links TRBV7-8 to TRBJ1-5, with 7 bases matching TRBD1. The germline V gene encodes CDR1 SGHVS and CDR2 FQNEAQ. After removal of 1 base from V and 0 bases from J, the junction contained 3 bases not matched to a gene. The CDR3 has 16 residues. CDR3 region: CASSLEAGGSNQPQHF. For the CDR3, the DNA is TGTGCCAGCAGCTTAGAAGCAGGGGGTAGCAATCAGCCCCAGCATTTT. The full variable domain, rest sourced from reference TRBV7-8 and TRBJ1-5, is GAGVSQSPRYKVAKRGQDVALRCDPISGHVSLFWYQQALGQGPEFLTYFQNEAQLDKSGLPSDRFFAERPEGSVSTLKIQRTQQEDSAVYLCASSLEAGGSNQPQHFGDGTRLSIL.

V and J are TRBV7-9 and TRBJ1-6, with 7 bases identical to TRBD1. The CDR3 is 14 residues long. With 6 bases clipped from V and 11 bases from J, the junction kept 10 bases outside the gene matches. CDR1 and CDR2 from the germline V gene are SEHNR and FQNEAQ (reference sequence). The CDR3 DNA reads as TGTGCCAGCAGACCGACAGGGAGATATCCACCCCTCCACTTT. Its protein product is CASRPTGRYPPLHF.

Only a few counts were recorded for this clone. The chain is built from TRBV11-2 and TRBJ1-4; D might be TRBD1 (6 bases). This CDR3 contains 14 residues. Trimming shortened V by 6 bases and J by 0 bases, and 8 bases separated the two germline ends. CDR1 and CDR2 from the germline V gene are SGHAT and FQNNGV. The CDR3 region has the DNA TGTGCCAGCAGACAGGGTGCAACTAATGAAAAACTGTTTTTT. Residues: CASRQGATNEKLFF.

This clone turned up a few times. The rearrangement uses TRBV7-2 and TRBJ2-7; the D call may be TRBD1 or TRBD2 (5 bases each). CDR1 and CDR2 from the germline V gene are SGHTA and FQGNSA. The CDR3 length is 15 residues. V lost 4 bases and J 2 bases, leaving 15 bases between the germline ends. This CDR3 is CASSSNRDPPYEQYF. Here the CDR3 DNA reads TGTGCCAGCAGCTCCAATCGGGACCCTCCCTACGAGCAGTACTTC.

The genes are TRBV2 and TRBJ1-1; 7 positions agree with TRBD1. Per germline, CDR1 SNHLY and CDR2 FYNNEI. V dropped 6 bases and J dropped 0; count of bases not matched to a gene: 4. The CDR3 runs to 14 residues. In nucleotides, the CDR3 is TGTGCCAGCAGGAACAGGGGCCTGAACACTGAAGCTTTCTTT. Its protein is CASRNRGLNTEAFF.

The chain carries TRBV7-3 and TRBJ1-2; D call uncertain. From germline, CDR1 is SGHTA and CDR2 FQGTGA. Trimming cost V 4 bases and J 5 bases, with 11 bases left between them. The CDR3 sequence is 13 residues long. The CDR3 coding sequence is TGTGCCAGCAGCTCCGCGCTGGGGTATGGCTACACCTTC. Protein: CASSSALGYGYTF. Full variable domain (outside the CDR3, taken from reference TRBV7-3 and TRBJ1-2): GAGVSQTPSNKVTEKGKYVELRCDPISGHTALYWYRQSLGQGPEFLIYFQGTGAADDSGLPNDRFFAVRPEGSVSTLKIQRTERGDSAVYLCASSSALGYGYTFGSGTRLTVV.

The V gene is TRBV19, the J gene TRBJ1-2; a weak D match, TRBD1 (5 bases). V lost 6 bases to trimming and J lost 1 base, with 12 bases between them. The CDR3 consists of 14 residues. Germline CDR1 and CDR2: LNHDA and SQIVND (reference sequence). The CDR3 sequence: CASSLGASNYGYTF. DNA of the CDR3: TGTGCCAGTAGCCTCGGGGCAAGTAACTATGGCTACACCTTC.

The sample holds a few counts of this clone. V and J are TRBV12-5 and TRBJ1-1; unclear D gene. With 7 bases removed from V and 1 base from J, the gap between germline ends came to 13 bases. The CDR3 totals 14 residues. CDR1 is LGHNT, CDR2 FRNRAP, per germline. This CDR3 is CASAPDKQNTEAFF. CDR3 sequence (DNA): TGTGCTAGTGCGCCCGATAAACAGAACACTGAAGCTTTCTTT.

The rearrangement links TRBV2 to TRBJ1-1; 12 nucleotides line up with TRBD1. The CDR3 length is 15 residues. J lost 4 bases, V lost 6 bases, and 6 bases had no gene match. Germline values: CDR1 SNHLY, CDR2 FYNNEI. CDR3 protein: CASSRDRGRSTEAFF. CDR3 nucleotide sequence: TGTGCCAGCAGCCGGGACAGGGGGCGAAGCACTGAAGCTTTCTTT.

This clone was seen a few times. The CDR3 is CASSLAARGGIQYF. CDR3 coding DNA: TGTGCCAGCAGCTTAGCCGCAAGAGGGGGGATTCAGTACTTC. The V and J genes are TRBV7-8 and TRBJ2-4; D assignment may be TRBD1 or TRBD2 (6 bases each). The germline V gene encodes CDR1 SGHVS and CDR2 FQNEAQ. V lost 0 bases, J lost 10 bases, and 13 bases lay in between. This CDR3 spans 14 amino acids.

This clone has only a few counts. The V gene is TRBV5-4, the J gene TRBJ1-1; 9 bases fit TRBD1. This CDR3 has 17 amino acids. V lost 2 bases and J lost 1; bases outside the gene matches: 9. Germline V gene data show CDR1 as SGHNT and CDR2 as YYREEE (reference sequence). The CDR3 DNA sequence: TGTGCCAGCAGCTTAAGGGACAGGGAAAAGGGGAACACTGAAGCTTTCTTT. Protein product: CASSLRDREKGNTEAFF.

The table lists this clone with a few counts. This sample includes further DNA sequences coding for the same CDR3. This rearrangement joins TRBV20-1 to TRBJ2-7, with D unclear. This CDR3 has 11 amino acids. V was clipped by 3 bases and J by 1 base, with 4 bases between them. Germline V gives CDR1 DFQATT, CDR2 SNEGSKA (reference sequence). The CDR3 region has the DNA TGCAGTGCTAGGGGTTCCTACGAGCAGTACTTC. As protein: CSARGSYEQYF.

The rearrangement uses TRBV5-1 and TRBJ1-1, with D uncertain. Trimming removed 4 bases from V and 2 bases from J, with 12 bases in between. Germline V gene lookup returns CDR1 SGHRS and CDR2 YFSETQ. The CDR3 runs to 14 residues. The DNA of the CDR3 is TGCGCCAGCAGCCCAGTCTTGATTAACACTGAAGCTTTCTTT. It codes for CASSPVLINTEAFF.

This chain connects TRBV30 to TRBJ2-5; D is unclear. V was cut by 0 bases and J by 3 bases, with 2 bases left in between. CDR3 length: 11 residues. CDR1 is GTSNPN and CDR2 is SVGIG in the germline V gene (reference sequence). CDR3 loop: CAWSVEETQYF. CDR3 coding DNA: TGTGCCTGGAGTGTAGAAGAGACCCAGTACTTC.

The chain carries TRBV27 and TRBJ1-4; no firm D call. The CDR3 consists of 13 residues. With 8 bases removed from V and 10 bases from J, the gap between germline ends came to 17 bases. The germline CDR1 and CDR2 sequences are MNHEY and SMNVEV (reference sequence). CDR3 loop: CASLEGRRGKLFF. The CDR3, as DNA: TGTGCCAGCCTAGAAGGACGGAGAGGAAAACTGTTTTTT. The full variable domain, its missing parts supplied by reference TRBV27 and TRBJ1-4, is EAQVTQNPRYLITVTGKKLTVTCSQNMNHEYMSWYRQDPGLGLRQIYYSMNVEVTDKGDVPEGYKVSRKEKRNFPLILESPSPNQTSLYFCASLEGRRGKLFFGSGTQLSVL.

This chain's CDR3 is CASSLMGGIENTGELFF. The CDR3, as DNA: TGTGCCAGCAGCTTGATGGGAGGCATCGAGAACACCGGGGAGCTGTTTTTT. This chain joins TRBV5-6 and TRBJ2-2, with D possibly TRBD2 on 6 matching bases. The CDR3 consists of 17 residues. V was cut by 1 base and J by 1 base, with 14 bases left in between. CDR1 SGHDT and CDR2 YYEEEE come from the germline V gene. Together with reference TRBV5-6 and TRBJ2-2, the CDR3 gives the full variable domain: DAGVTQSPTHLIKTRGQQVTLRCSPKSGHDTVSWYQQALGQGPQFIFQYYEEEERQRGNFPDRFSGHQFPNYSSELNVNALLLGDSALYLCASSLMGGIENTGELFFGEGSRLTVL.